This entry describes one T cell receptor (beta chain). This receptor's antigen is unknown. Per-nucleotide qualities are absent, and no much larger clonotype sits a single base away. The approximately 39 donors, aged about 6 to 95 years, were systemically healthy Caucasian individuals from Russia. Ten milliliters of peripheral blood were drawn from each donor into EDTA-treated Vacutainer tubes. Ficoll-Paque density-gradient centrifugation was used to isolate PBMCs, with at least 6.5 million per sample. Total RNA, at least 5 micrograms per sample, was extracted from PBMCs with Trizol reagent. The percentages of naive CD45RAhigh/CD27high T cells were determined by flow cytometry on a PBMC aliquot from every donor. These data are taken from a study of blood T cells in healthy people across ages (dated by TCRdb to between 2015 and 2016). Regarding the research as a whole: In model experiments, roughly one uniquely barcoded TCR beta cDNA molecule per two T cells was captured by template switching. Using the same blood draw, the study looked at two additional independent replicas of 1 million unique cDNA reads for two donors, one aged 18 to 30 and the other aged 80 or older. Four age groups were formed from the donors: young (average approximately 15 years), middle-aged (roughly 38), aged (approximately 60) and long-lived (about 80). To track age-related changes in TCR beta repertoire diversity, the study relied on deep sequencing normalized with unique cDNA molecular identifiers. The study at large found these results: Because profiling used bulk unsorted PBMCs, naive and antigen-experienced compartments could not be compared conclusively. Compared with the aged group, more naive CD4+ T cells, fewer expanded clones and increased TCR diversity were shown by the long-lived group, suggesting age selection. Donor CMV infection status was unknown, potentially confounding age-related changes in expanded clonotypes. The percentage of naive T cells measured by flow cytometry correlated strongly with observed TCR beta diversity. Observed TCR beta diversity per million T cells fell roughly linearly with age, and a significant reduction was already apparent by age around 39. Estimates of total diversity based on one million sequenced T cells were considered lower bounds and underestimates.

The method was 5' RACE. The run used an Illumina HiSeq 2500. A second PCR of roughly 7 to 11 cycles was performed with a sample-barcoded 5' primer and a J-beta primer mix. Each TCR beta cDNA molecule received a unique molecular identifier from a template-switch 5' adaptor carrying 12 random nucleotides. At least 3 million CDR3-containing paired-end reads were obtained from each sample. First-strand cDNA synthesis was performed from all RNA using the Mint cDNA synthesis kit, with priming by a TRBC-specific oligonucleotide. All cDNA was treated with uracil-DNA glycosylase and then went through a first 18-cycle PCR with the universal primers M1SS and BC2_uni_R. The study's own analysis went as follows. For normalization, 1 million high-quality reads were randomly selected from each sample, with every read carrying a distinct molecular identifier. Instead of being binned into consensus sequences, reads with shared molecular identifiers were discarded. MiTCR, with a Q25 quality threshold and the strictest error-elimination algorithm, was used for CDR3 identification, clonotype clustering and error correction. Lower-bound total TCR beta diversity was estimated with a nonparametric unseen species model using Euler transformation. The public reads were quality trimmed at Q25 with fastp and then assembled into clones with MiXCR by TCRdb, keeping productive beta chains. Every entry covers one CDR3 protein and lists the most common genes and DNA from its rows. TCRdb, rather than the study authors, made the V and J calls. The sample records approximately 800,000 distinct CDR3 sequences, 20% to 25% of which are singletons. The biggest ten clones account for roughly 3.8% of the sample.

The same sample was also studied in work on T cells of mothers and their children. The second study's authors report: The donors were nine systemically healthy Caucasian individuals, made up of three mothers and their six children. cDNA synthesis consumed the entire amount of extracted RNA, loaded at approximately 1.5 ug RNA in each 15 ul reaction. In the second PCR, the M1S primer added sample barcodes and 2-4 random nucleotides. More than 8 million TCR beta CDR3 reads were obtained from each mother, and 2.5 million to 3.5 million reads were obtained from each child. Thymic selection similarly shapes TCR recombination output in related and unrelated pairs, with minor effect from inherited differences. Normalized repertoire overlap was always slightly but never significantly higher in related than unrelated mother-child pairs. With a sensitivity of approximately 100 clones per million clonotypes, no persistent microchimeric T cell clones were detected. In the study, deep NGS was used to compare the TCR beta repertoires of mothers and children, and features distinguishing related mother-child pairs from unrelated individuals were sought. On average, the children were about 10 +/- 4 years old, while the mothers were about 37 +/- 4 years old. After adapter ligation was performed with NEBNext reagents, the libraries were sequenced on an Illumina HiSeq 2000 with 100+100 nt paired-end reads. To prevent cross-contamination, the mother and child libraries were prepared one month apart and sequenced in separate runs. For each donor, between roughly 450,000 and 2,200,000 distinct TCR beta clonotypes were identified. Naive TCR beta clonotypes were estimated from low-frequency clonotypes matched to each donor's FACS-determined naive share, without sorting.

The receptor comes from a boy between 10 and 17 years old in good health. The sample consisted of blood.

The nucleotide sequence is TGCAGTGCCCCACGGGACAGGGGCCCTGGGGCCAACGTCCTGACTTTC. Protein translation: CSAPRDRGPGANVLTF. The rearranged segments are TRBV20-1 and TRBJ2-6, with 10 bases matching TRBD1. Including the terminal cysteine and phenylalanine, the CDR3 comprises 16 residues. Only the CDR3 portion is preserved as DNA: 48 bases, with reading frame beginning at the first base. Compared with germline, V lacks 6 bases and J lacks 2 bases; bases without a gene match: 7. For CDR1 and CDR2, the germline V gene (reference sequence) lists DFQATT and SNEGSKA.